Sequencing of this TCR beta chain was carried out in a study of blood T cell repertoires in COVID-19. Whole-study context: Acute and convalescent COVID-19 specimens originated in the United States, Italy and Spain. From T cells, B-cell-depleted T cells, or PBMCs came the material, which was cDNA or gDNA.

Authors' methods: It was from reference gene primer amplification that nucleated cell counts were estimated. Generated by immunoSEQ multiplex PCR, the TCRdb table keeps only in-frame clones and is missing some. That table furnishes V, J and clone size, whereas the DNA furnished D and trimming. The table lists 170,000 or so clones, approximately 81% of them singletons. The germline CDR1 and CDR2 sequences are LGHNA and YSLEER. The CDR3 runs to 15 residues. V was cut by 0 bases and J by 4 bases, with 12 bases left in between. The sequenced sample was peripheral blood. This receptor was identified in a man between 18 and 35 years old with active or convalescent COVID-19. The rearrangement uses TRBV4-3 and TRBJ1-2; no definite D call. The CDR3 DNA sequence: TGCGCCAGCAGCCAAGATTATCCACTGGTCTATGGCTACACCTTC. Protein: CASSQDYPLVYGYTF.